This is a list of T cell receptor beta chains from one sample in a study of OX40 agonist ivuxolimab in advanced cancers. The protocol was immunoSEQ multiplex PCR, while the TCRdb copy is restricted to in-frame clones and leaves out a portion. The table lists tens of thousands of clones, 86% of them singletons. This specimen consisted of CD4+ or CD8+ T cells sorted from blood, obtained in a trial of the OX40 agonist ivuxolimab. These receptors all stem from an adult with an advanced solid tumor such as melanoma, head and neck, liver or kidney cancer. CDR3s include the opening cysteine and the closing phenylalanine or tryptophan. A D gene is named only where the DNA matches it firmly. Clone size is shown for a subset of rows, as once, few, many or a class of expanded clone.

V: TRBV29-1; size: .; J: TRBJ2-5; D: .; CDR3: CSVPQDSQETQYF; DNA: TGCAGCGTTCCGCAGGACTCACAAGAGACCCAGTACTTC
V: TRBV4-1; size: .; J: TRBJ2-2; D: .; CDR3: CASSQPSRGYNTGELFF; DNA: TGCGCCAGCAGTCAACCGTCCAGGGGCTATAACACCGGGGAGCTGTTTTTT
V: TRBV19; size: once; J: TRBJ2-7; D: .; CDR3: CASSISGDAYEQYF; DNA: TGTGCCAGTAGTATCTCGGGGGATGCCTACGAGCAGTACTTC
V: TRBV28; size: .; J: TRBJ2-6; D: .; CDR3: CASSFLGRLASGANVLTF; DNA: TGTGCCAGCAGTTTTCTTGGCAGATTAGCCTCTGGGGCCAACGTCCTGACTTTC
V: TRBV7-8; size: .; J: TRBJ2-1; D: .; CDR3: CASSPLDNEQFF; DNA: TGTGCCAGCAGCCCCCTGGACAATGAGCAGTTCTTC
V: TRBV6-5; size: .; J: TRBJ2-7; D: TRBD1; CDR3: CASKPGQGAGEQYF; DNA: TGTGCCAGCAAGCCGGGACAGGGGGCGGGTGAGCAGTACTTC
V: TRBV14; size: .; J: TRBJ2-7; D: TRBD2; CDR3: CASSQGTSGSLWAYEQYF; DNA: TGTGCCAGCAGCCAAGGGACTAGCGGGAGTCTTTGGGCCTACGAGCAGTACTTC
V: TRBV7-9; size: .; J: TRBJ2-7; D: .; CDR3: CASSPGTRFYEQYF; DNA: TGTGCCAGCAGTCCCGGGACTCGATTTTACGAGCAGTACTTC
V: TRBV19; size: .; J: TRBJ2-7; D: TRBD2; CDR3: CASSGGLAGSYEQYF; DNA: TGTGCCAGTAGTGGGGGACTAGCGGGTAGCTACGAGCAGTACTTC
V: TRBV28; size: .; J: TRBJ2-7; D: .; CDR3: CASSLSPREQYF; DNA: TGTGCCAGCAGTTTATCCCCCCGCGAGCAGTACTTC
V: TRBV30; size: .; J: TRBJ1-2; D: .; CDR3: CAWRALLGAANYGYTF; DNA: TGTGCCTGGAGGGCCCTTTTAGGGGCGGCGAACTATGGCTACACCTTC
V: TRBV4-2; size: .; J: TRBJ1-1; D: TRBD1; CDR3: CASSRQGRTEAFF; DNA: TGTGCCAGCAGCAGACAGGGGCGTACTGAAGCTTTCTTT
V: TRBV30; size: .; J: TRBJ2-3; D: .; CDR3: CAWSGYRPDTQYF; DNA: TGTGCCTGGTCAGGCTACCGCCCAGATACGCAGTATTTT
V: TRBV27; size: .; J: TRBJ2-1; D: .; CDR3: CASGLGPYNEQFF; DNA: TGTGCCAGCGGCCTAGGACCCTACAATGAGCAGTTCTTC
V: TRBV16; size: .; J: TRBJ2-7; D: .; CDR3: CASSQSQGGGEQYF; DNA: TGTGCCAGCAGCCAATCCCAGGGAGGGGGAGAGCAGTACTTC
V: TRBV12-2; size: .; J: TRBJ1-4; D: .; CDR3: CASQGPTGAWATNEKLFF; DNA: TGTGCAAGTCAGGGCCCCACAGGGGCTTGGGCAACTAATGAAAAACTGTTTTTT
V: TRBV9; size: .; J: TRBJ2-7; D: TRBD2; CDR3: CASSVSGRTDEQYF; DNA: TGTGCCAGCAGCGTGAGCGGGAGGACTGACGAGCAGTACTTC
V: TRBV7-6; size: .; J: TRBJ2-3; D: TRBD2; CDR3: CASSPGGGRGTDTQYF; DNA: TGTGCCAGCAGCCCGGGGGGCGGGAGGGGTACAGATACGCAGTATTTT
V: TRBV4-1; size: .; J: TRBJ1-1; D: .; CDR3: CASSQGGFNTEAFF; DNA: TGCGCCAGCAGCCAAGGGGGATTTAACACTGAAGCTTTCTTT
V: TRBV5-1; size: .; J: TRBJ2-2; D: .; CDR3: CASSNRVAENTGELFF; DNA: TGCGCCAGCAGCAACCGGGTAGCGGAGAACACCGGGGAGCTGTTTTTT
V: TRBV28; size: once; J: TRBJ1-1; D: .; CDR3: CASSKTTVRGSEAFF; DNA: TGTGCCAGCAGCAAAACCACCGTAAGAGGATCTGAAGCTTTCTTT
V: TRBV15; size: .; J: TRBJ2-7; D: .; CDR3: CATSGRRGEYEQYF; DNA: TGTGCCACCAGCGGCCGAAGGGGCGAATACGAGCAGTACTTC
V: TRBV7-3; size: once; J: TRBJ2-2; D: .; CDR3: CASSLGNGELFF; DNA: TGTGCCAGCAGCTTGGGGAACGGGGAGCTGTTTTTT
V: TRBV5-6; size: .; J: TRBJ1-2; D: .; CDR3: CASSPQNYGYTF; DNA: TGTGCCAGCAGCCCCCAGAACTATGGCTACACCTTC
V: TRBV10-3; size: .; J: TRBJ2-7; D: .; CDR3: CAISESSEQYF; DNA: TGTGCCATCAGTGAGTCGAGCGAGCAGTACTTC
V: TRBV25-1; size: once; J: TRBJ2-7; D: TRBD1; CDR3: CASSEEAGDRGYEQYF; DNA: TGTGCCAGCAGTGAGGAGGCAGGGGACAGGGGGTACGAGCAGTACTTC
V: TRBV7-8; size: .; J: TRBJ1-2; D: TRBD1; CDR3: CASSPMGNRGAYGYTF; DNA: TGTGCCAGCAGCCCCATGGGGAACAGGGGTGCCTATGGCTACACCTTC
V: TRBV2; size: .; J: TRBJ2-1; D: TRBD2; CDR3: CASSEWLAGYNEQFF; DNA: TGTGCCAGCAGTGAATGGCTAGCGGGCTACAATGAGCAGTTCTTC
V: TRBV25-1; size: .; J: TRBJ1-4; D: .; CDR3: CASSDWSEKLFF; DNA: TGTGCCAGCAGTGATTGGAGCGAAAAACTGTTTTTT
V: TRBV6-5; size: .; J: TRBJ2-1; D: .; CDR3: CASSHGPWRFF; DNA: TGTGCCAGCAGCCATGGGCCGTGGAGGTTCTTC
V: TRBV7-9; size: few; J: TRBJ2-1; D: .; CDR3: CASSLARGRSVTVNEQFF; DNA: TGTGCCAGCAGCTTAGCGCGGGGTCGTAGCGTTACAGTCAATGAGCAGTTCTTC
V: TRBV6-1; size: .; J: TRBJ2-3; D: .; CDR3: CASRRTADTQYF; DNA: TGTGCCAGCAGGCGGACGGCAGATACGCAGTATTTT